Following are 20 T cell receptor beta chains from one sample sequenced in a study of T cell repertoires in cytomegalovirus infection. MiXCR, run by TCRdb on the reads, gives a single entry per CDR3 protein. The sample includes 200,000 or so distinct CDR3 sequences, 28% of them seen just once. Material for sequencing was PBMCs. The source is a human donor in good health (CMV status not recorded). Some clones in this sample may be carry-over from other donors' samples.

V is TRBV29-1 and J is TRBJ2-2; D gene unclear. Germline V gene sequence: CDR1 SQVTM, CDR2 ANQGSEA. This CDR3 is 14 amino acids long. Deletions cut 6 bases from V and 0 bases from J, with 11 bases between. CDR3 sequence (DNA): TGCAGCGTGTCAATGGCGGCGAACACCGGGGAGCTGTTTTTT. Its protein is CSVSMAANTGELFF.

Written as DNA, the CDR3 is TGCAGTGCCAGCGAGGCAGGGGGCTCGGCTGGGGCCAACGTCCTGACTTTC. Protein product: CSASEAGGSAGANVLTF. The chain combines TRBV20-1 with TRBJ2-6; TRBD1 aligns across 8 bases. V lost 6 bases to trimming and J lost 2 bases; unmatched junction nucleotides: 12. The CDR3 length is 17 residues. Germline CDR1 DFQATT, CDR2 SNEGSKA (reference sequence).

The chain employs TRBV6-2 or TRBV6-3 and TRBJ1-1, with no clear D. V shed 6 bases and J shed 3 bases, with 11 bases lying between them. The CDR3 covers 13 residues. Germline V gene sequence: CDR1 MNHEY, CDR2 SVGEGT. The CDR3 loop reads CASSLGRYTEAFF. CDR3 sequence (DNA): TGTGCCAGCAGCCTTGGACGGTACACTGAAGCTTTCTTT.

This clonotype appeared a few times. This chain connects TRBV10-3 to TRBJ2-3; D gene unclear. Trimming removed 6 bases from V and 1 base from J, with 8 bases in between. Germline V gene data show CDR1 as ENHRY and CDR2 as SYGVKD. The CDR3 length is 13 residues. CDR3 loop: CAISPTGTDTQYF. The CDR3 bases are TGTGCCATCAGCCCGACTGGCACAGATACGCAGTATTTT.

This clonotype has more than one count but fewer than ten. The genes are TRBV7-4 and TRBJ1-4; D is unresolved. CDR1 and CDR2 (germline): SGHVT, SQSDAQ. Trimming left V 4 bases short and J 4 bases short, with 10 bases between. The CDR3 extends over 14 amino acids. The CDR3 DNA reads as TGTGCCAGCAGCTACGGACGGCTTAATGAAAAACTGTTTTTT. Protein sequence: CASSYGRLNEKLFF.

The rearrangement links TRBV4-1 to TRBJ2-1; TRBD2 matches at 7 bases. In germline, CDR1 is MGHRA, CDR2 YSYEKL. CDR3 length: 17 residues. After removal of 0 bases from V and 4 bases from J, the junction contained 9 bases not matched to a gene. DNA for the CDR3: TGCGCCAGCAGCCAAGATCCGGGCGGGGGTCCGTACAATGAGCAGTTCTTC. It yields the protein CASSQDPGGGPYNEQFF.

This clonotype was recorded a few times. The rearrangement links TRBV7-9 to TRBJ2-3; D is undetermined. The ends were cut back, 5 bases at V and 3 bases at J, with 6 bases in the middle. Per the germline V gene, CDR1 is SEHNR and CDR2 is FQNEAQ (reference sequence). This CDR3 region has 12 residues. DNA of the CDR3: TGTGCCAGCAGCCAGACTACAGATACGCAGTATTTT. Translation gives CASSQTTDTQYF.

V and J are TRBV5-4 and TRBJ2-7; a weak D match, TRBD1 (5 bases). Trimming cost V 1 base and J 4 bases, with 9 bases left between them. Germline V CDR1 and CDR2: SGHNT, YYREEE (reference sequence). CDR3 length: 13 amino acids. DNA for the CDR3: TGTGCCAGCAGCTTGAACAGGATTTACGAGCAGTACTTC. It is translated as CASSLNRIYEQYF.

This clonotype was seen a single time. Its ends do not fully match the called genes, so a read error is possible. Written as DNA, the CDR3 is TGTGCCAGCAGCTTATCTAGCGGGGGGGCTCGGAATGAGCAGTCCTTC. Translation: CASSLSSGGARNEQSF. This rearrangement joins TRBV7-2 to TRBJ2-1; 12 bases map to TRBD2. The CDR3 is 16 residues long. Looked up from germline, CDR1 is SGHTA and CDR2 is FQGNSA.

This sequence joins TRBV5-1 and TRBJ2-5, with D tentatively TRBD1 (6 bases). The CDR3 loop spans 14 amino acids. Trimming shortened V by 0 bases and J by 5 bases, and 11 bases separated the two germline ends. Germline-derived CDR1 and CDR2 are SGHRS and YFSETQ. CDR3 in amino acids: CASSLATGIETQYF. The CDR3 nucleotides read TGCGCCAGCAGCTTGGCCACAGGGATTGAGACCCAGTACTTC.

This clonotype has a handful of counts. The rearrangement links TRBV7-9 to TRBJ2-3, with TRBD2 identical over 8 bases. V dropped 2 bases and J dropped 4; count of bases not matched to a gene: 5. Germline CDR1 and CDR2: SEHNR and FQNEAQ (reference sequence). The CDR3 runs to 15 residues. This CDR3 reads CASSLTSGKSDTQYF. In DNA, the CDR3 is TGTGCCAGCAGCTTAACTAGCGGCAAGTCAGATACGCAGTATTTT.

The genes are TRBV5-1 and TRBJ2-3; D is unresolved. Trimming left V 5 bases short and J 0 bases short, with 10 bases between. Germline V gene sequence: CDR1 SGHRS, CDR2 YFSETQ. This CDR3 spans 14 amino acids. CDR3 bases: TGCGCCAGCAGGCTGTACGAAAGCACAGATACGCAGTATTTT. Translating gives CASRLYESTDTQYF.

The V and J genes are TRBV13 and TRBJ1-3; D remains ambiguous. Germline V lookup: CDR1 PRHDT, CDR2 FYEKMQ (reference sequence). The V end was cut by 5 bases, the J end by 8 bases, with 10 bases between. The CDR3 consists of 12 residues. This chain's CDR3 is CASSLRRDTIYF. The DNA for the CDR3 is TGTGCCAGCAGCCTAAGAAGGGACACCATATATTTT.

The chain employs TRBV29-1 and TRBJ2-2, with a weak D call TRBD1 (6 bases). The V end lost 6 bases, the J end lost 0 bases, and 17 bases lay between the germline ends. This CDR3 contains 16 residues. Germline V gene lookup returns CDR1 SQVTM and CDR2 ANQGSEA. CDR3 in amino acids: CSVPGHLDANTGELFF. CDR3 bases: TGCAGCGTACCGGGACACCTTGACGCGAACACCGGGGAGCTGTTTTTT.

This clonotype occurred a few times. The chain is built from TRBV19 and TRBJ2-2; TRBD1 is a possible D gene (6 bases). Germline CDR1 LNHDA, CDR2 SQIVND (reference sequence). CDR3 length: 15 residues. The germline V and J ends were trimmed by 6 bases and 1 base, with 12 bases remaining between them. The chain's CDR3 is CASSGPGQNTGELFF. CDR3 DNA: TGTGCCAGTAGCGGACCGGGACAGAACACCGGGGAGCTGTTTTTT.

This clonotype was detected many times. V usage is TRBV20-1 and J usage is TRBJ1-2; D unresolved. CDR3 length equals 11 residues. Deletions cut 6 bases from V and 7 bases from J, with 12 bases between. Germline values: CDR1 DFQATT, CDR2 SNEGSKA (reference sequence). CDR3 sequence (DNA): TGCAGTGCAAAGGACTTACTTGGCTACACCTTC. This gives the protein CSAKDLLGYTF.

V and J are TRBV6-5 and TRBJ1-1; 7 bases fit TRBD1. There are 13 residues in the CDR3. Germline values: CDR1 MNHEY, CDR2 SVGAGI. V gave up 8 bases and J gave up 4 bases; unmatched junction bases: 7. CDR3 region: CASQTGESTEAFF. CDR3 DNA sequence: TGTGCCAGCCAAACAGGGGAGAGCACTGAAGCTTTCTTT.

V gene TRBV2 combines with J gene TRBJ1-2; D is undetermined. This CDR3 is 14 amino acids long. CDR1 and CDR2 (germline): SNHLY, FYNNEI. The germline V and J ends were trimmed by 4 bases and 6 bases, with 15 bases remaining between them. In DNA, the CDR3 is TGTGCCAGCAGTGTCCGGGGTCCTATGGATGGCTACACCTTC. Translation gives CASSVRGPMDGYTF.

This clonotype was recorded a few times. The rearrangement joins TRBV6-2 or TRBV6-3 to TRBJ1-1; TRBD1 might be the D (5 bases). In germline, CDR1 is MNHEY, CDR2 SVGEGT. Trimming took 7 bases from V and 0 from J, leaving 15 bases between them. The CDR3 consists of 15 residues. CDR3 coding DNA: TGTGCCAGCACCCCCGGGGGGGGGATGAACACTGAAGCTTTCTTT. It is translated as CASTPGGGMNTEAFF.

The chain joins TRBV19 to TRBJ1-1; 8 bases are shared with TRBD1. V gave up 6 bases and J gave up 3 bases; unmatched junction bases: 6. This CDR3 has 14 residues. CDR1 and CDR2 from the germline V gene are LNHDA and SQIVND (reference sequence). The CDR3: CASRDRAEDTEAFF. CDR3 nucleotides: TGTGCCAGTAGGGACAGGGCGGAGGACACTGAAGCTTTCTTT. Together with reference TRBV19 and TRBJ1-1, the CDR3 gives the full variable domain: DGGITQSPKYLFRKEGQNVTLSCEQNLNHDAMYWYRQDPGQGLRLIYYSQIVNDFQKGDIAEGYSVSREKKESFPLTVTSAQKNPTAFYLCASRDRAEDTEAFFGQGTRLTVV.